Below, 15 T cell receptor beta chains from the same sample are listed, as sequenced in a study of blood T cell repertoires in COVID-19. Libraries were prepared by immunoSEQ multiplex PCR; TCRdb keeps only in-frame clonotypes and omits some of them. This repertoire shows some 100,000 clones, 88% found once; its top ten account for 8.1%. Input material: peripheral blood. All receptors come from an older woman with acute or convalescent COVID-19.

The chain carries TRBV6-6 and TRBJ1-1; D gene unclear. Germline assignment: CDR1 MNHNY and CDR2 SVGAGI (reference sequence). The CDR3 contains 14 residues. V gave up 6 bases and J gave up 2 bases, with 13 bases separating them. This CDR3 is CASRRPGTNTEAFF. CDR3 nucleotide sequence: TGTGCCAGCAGGCGACCGGGAACAAACACTGAAGCTTTCTTT.

The chain recombines TRBV7-6 with TRBJ1-6; perhaps TRBD1 as D (5 bases). The CDR3 is made up of 18 amino acids. V gave up 1 base and J gave up 2 bases, with 15 bases separating them. Germline CDR1 and CDR2: SGHVS and FNYEAQ. CDR3 sequence reads: CASSLVAGRRTYNSPLHF. The CDR3 DNA follows: TGTGCCAGCAGCTTAGTTGCAGGGCGAAGGACCTATAATTCACCCCTCCACTTT.

As to this clone: At the DNA level, this CDR3 is encoded by other sequences in the same sample as well. The V call is TRBV2, the J call TRBJ1-1; TRBD1 is a possible D gene (5 bases). V lost 2 bases, J lost 4 bases, and 11 bases lay in between. Germline V gives CDR1 SNHLY, CDR2 FYNNEI. The CDR3 covers 14 residues. The CDR3 DNA sequence: TGTGCCAGCAGTGAATTTTGGGGGGGCACTGAAGCTTTCTTT. This translates into CASSEFWGGTEAFF.

V is TRBV29-1 and J is TRBJ2-5; possibly TRBD2 for D (6 bases). The germline V gene has CDR1 SQVTM and CDR2 ANQGSEA. V was shortened by 7 bases and J by 9 bases, with 15 bases between the two germline ends. The CDR3 runs 11 residues. CDR3 DNA sequence: TGCAGCGCGGAGGGGTACCCGGCCCAGTACTTC. It translates to CSAEGYPAQYF.

This clone was seen only once. The chain joins TRBV14 to TRBJ1-6, with D uncertain. This CDR3 region has 17 residues. The V gene lost 3 bases and the J gene lost 0 bases, with 12 bases spanning the gap. Germline V gene sequence: CDR1 SGHDN, CDR2 FVKESK. The CDR3 here is CASSQVHTSSYNSPLHF. Here the CDR3 DNA reads TGTGCCAGCAGCCAGGTCCACACTAGCTCCTATAATTCACCCCTCCACTTT. The full variable domain, in which reference TRBV14 and TRBJ1-6 provide the parts outside the CDR3, is EAGVTQFPSHSVIEKGQTVTLRCDPISGHDNLYWYRRVMGKEIKFLLHFVKESKQDESGMPNNRFLAERTGGTYSTLKVQPAELEDSGVYFCASSQVHTSSYNSPLHFGNGTRLTVT.

In this sample, this clone turned up a few times. This chain's CDR3 is CASSIDLNQPQHF. In DNA form, the CDR3 reads TGTGCCAGTAGTATAGACCTAAATCAGCCCCAGCATTTT. This chain uses TRBV19 with TRBJ1-5; D gene ambiguous. CDR1 is LNHDA, CDR2 SQIVND, per germline (reference sequence). The CDR3 is 13 residues long. V was cut by 0 bases and J by 4 bases, with 4 bases left in between. Complete variable domain (other parts from reference TRBV19 and TRBJ1-5): DGGITQSPKYLFRKEGQNVTLSCEQNLNHDAMYWYRQDPGQGLRLIYYSQIVNDFQKGDIAEGYSVSREKKESFPLTVTSAQKNPTAFYLCASSIDLNQPQHFGDGTRLSIL.

This chain links TRBV5-4 with TRBJ2-7; D is perhaps TRBD2 (5 bases). The V end was cut by 0 bases, the J end by 5 bases, with 12 bases between. This CDR3 contains 14 residues. The germline V gene has CDR1 SGHNT and CDR2 YYREEE (reference sequence). The CDR3 here is CASSLAPGVHEQYF. Here the CDR3 DNA reads TGTGCCAGCAGCTTGGCCCCCGGGGTACACGAGCAGTACTTC.

As regards this clone: The same CDR3 arises from other DNA sequences in this sample as well. J is TRBJ2-7 and V is TRBV6-6; 8 bases are shared with TRBD1. V lost 3 bases and J lost 2; bases outside the gene matches: 3. This CDR3 has 14 residues. From germline, CDR1 is MNHNY and CDR2 SVGAGI (reference sequence). The CDR3 reads CASSYGTGPYEQYF. The CDR3 nucleotides are TGTGCCAGCAGTTATGGGACAGGTCCCTACGAGCAGTACTTC.

In DNA form, the CDR3 reads TGTGTCGTGGGACAGGGGGTTACCCCGGGAAGATCACCCCTCCACTTT. This translates into CVVGQGVTPGRSPLHF. The genes are TRBV30 and TRBJ1-6; TRBD1 aligns across 11 bases. CDR1 and CDR2 (germline): GTSNPN, SVGIG (reference sequence). The CDR3 totals 16 residues.

This rearrangement joins TRBV6-5 to TRBJ2-7, with D possibly being TRBD1 (6 bases). The germline V gene encodes CDR1 MNHEY and CDR2 SVGAGI. Trimming pared 0 bases from V and 4 bases from J, leaving 13 bases between. The CDR3 has 15 amino acids. DNA for the CDR3: TGTGCCAGCAGTTACTCGCCCAGGGGCCTATACGAGCAGTACTTC. Its translation: CASSYSPRGLYEQYF.

The chain links TRBV28 to TRBJ1-1; TRBD1 matches 8 bases. The CDR3 is made up of 14 amino acids. V lost 5 bases to trimming and J lost 11 bases; unmatched junction nucleotides: 13. Germline V gene data show CDR1 as MDHEN and CDR2 as SYDVKM. The CDR3 bases are TGTGCCAGCAGTCAAATTTCAGGGGGCGGGATGGCTTTCTTT. This encodes CASSQISGGGMAFF.

Only a few counts were recorded for this clone. The chain has TRBV28 and TRBJ1-5; TRBD1 matches at 7 bases. The germline gives CDR1 MDHEN, CDR2 SYDVKM. This CDR3 has 15 residues. Trimming cost V 5 bases and J 2 bases; bases outside gene matches: 6. The CDR3 loop is CASSPADRGNQPQHF. CDR3 nucleotides: TGTGCCAGCAGTCCAGCCGACAGGGGCAATCAGCCCCAGCATTTT.

The V call is TRBV27, the J call TRBJ2-1; D is unclear. Germline assignment: CDR1 MNHEY and CDR2 SMNVEV (reference sequence). This CDR3 region has 15 residues. Trimming cost V 6 bases and J 0 bases, with 12 bases left between them. The CDR3 sequence: CASSLGPSSYNEQFF. CDR3 DNA: TGTGCCAGCAGCCTAGGTCCGAGCTCCTACAATGAGCAGTTCTTC.

This clone was seen only once. CDR3 sequence (DNA): TGTGCCAGCTCGCAGGGTTCTAATGAAAAACTGTTTTTT. Translating gives CASSQGSNEKLFF. The rearrangement joins TRBV19 to TRBJ1-4, with D perhaps matching TRBD1 (5 bases). Germline CDR1 reads LNHDA; CDR2 reads SQIVND (reference sequence). V dropped 9 bases and J dropped 3 bases, with 11 bases sitting between them. This CDR3 comprises 13 residues.

The rearrangement joins TRBV28 to TRBJ1-5; no definite D call. Germline values: CDR1 MDHEN, CDR2 SYDVKM. Trimming left V 3 bases short and J 2 bases short, with 23 bases between. This CDR3 is built from 19 residues. CDR3 loop: CASSFEVQFYAFGNQPQHF. The CDR3 nucleotides are TGTGCCAGCAGTTTCGAGGTCCAATTTTACGCTTTCGGCAATCAGCCCCAGCATTTT.